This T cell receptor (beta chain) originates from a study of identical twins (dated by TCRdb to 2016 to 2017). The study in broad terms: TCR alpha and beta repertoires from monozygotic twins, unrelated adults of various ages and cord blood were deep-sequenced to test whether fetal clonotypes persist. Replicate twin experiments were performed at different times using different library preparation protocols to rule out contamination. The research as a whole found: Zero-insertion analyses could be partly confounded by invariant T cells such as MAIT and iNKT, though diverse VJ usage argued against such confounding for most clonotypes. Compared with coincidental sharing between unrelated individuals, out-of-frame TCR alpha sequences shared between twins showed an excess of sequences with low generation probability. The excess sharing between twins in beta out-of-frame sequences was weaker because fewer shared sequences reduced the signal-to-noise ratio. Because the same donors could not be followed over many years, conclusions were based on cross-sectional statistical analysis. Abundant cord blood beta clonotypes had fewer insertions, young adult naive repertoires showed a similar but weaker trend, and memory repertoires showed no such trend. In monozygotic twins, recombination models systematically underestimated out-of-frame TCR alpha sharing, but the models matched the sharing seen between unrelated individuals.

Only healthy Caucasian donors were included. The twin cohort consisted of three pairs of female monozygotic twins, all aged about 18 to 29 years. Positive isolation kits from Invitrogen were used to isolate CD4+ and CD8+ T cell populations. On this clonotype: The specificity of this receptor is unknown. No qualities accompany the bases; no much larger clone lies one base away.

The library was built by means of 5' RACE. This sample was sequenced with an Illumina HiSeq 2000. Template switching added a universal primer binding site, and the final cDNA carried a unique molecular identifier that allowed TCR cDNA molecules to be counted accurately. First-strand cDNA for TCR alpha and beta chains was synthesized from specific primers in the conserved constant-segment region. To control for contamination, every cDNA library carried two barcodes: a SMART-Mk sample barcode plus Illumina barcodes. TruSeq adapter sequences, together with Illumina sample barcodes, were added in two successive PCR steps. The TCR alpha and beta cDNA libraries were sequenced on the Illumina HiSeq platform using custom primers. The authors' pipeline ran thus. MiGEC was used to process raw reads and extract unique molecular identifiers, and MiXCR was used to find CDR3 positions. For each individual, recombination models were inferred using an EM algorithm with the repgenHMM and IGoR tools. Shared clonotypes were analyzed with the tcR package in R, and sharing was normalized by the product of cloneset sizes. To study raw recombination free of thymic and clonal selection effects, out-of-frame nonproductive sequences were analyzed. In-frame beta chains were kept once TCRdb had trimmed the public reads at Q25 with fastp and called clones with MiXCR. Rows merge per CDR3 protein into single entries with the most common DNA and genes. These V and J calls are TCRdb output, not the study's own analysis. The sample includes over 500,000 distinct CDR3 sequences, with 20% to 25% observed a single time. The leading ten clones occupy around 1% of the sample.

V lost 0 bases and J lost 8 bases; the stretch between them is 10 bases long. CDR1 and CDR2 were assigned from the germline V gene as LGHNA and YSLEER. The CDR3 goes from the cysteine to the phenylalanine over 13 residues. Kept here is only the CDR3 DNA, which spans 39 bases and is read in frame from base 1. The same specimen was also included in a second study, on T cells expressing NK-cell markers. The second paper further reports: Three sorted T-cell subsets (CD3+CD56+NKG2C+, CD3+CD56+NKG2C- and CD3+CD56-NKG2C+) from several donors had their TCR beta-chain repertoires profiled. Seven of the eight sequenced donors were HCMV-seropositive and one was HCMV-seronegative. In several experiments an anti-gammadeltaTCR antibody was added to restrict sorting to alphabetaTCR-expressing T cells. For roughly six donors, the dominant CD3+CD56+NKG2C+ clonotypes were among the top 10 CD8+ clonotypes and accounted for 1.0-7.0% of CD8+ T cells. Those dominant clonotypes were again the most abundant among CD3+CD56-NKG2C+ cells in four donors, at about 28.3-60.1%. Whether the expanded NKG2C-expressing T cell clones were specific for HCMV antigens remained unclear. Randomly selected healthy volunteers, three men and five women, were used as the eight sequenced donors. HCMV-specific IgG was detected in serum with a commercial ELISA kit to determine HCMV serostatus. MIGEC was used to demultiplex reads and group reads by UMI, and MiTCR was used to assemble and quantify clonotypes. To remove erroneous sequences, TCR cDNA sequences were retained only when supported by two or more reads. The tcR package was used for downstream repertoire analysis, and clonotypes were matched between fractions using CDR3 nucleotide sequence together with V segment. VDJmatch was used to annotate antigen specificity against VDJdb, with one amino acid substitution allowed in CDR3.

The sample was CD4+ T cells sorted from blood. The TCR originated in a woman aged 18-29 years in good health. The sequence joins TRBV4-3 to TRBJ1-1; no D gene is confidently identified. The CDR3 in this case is CASSQDYVAEAFF. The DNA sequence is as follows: TGCGCCAGCAGCCAAGATTACGTGGCAGAAGCTTTCTTT.